This T cell receptor beta chain was sequenced for a study of blood T cells in healthy people across ages. Regarding the study as a whole: The diversity estimates, figures obtained from one million T cells, were considered underestimates. Shifts in expanded clonotypes may have been confounded by donor CMV status, which was unknown.

Sample-barcoded 5' priming and a J-beta primer mix drove a second PCR of about 6 to 11 cycles. Every cDNA was tagged by a template-switch adaptor with 12 random nucleotides. TCRdb processed the 5' RACE reads anew with MiXCR; each CDR3 protein has one entry. The sample yields roughly 700,000 distinct CDR3 sequences, roughly 32% seen once. This CDR3 is built from 15 residues. CDR1 is SGHDN, CDR2 FVKESK, per germline. In the case of this clonotype: The antigen remains undetermined. One end of the junction is discordant with germline, which a read error may explain.

Sequencing was done on a sample of blood. The sequence was collected from a woman older than 75 in good health. The chain couples TRBV14 to TRBJ2-1; 8 bases align to TRBD1. CDR3 in amino acids: CASSQVRTGTGTQFF. Written as DNA, the CDR3 is TGTGCCAGTAGCCAAGTCAGGACAGGGACGGGGACCCAGTTCTTC.